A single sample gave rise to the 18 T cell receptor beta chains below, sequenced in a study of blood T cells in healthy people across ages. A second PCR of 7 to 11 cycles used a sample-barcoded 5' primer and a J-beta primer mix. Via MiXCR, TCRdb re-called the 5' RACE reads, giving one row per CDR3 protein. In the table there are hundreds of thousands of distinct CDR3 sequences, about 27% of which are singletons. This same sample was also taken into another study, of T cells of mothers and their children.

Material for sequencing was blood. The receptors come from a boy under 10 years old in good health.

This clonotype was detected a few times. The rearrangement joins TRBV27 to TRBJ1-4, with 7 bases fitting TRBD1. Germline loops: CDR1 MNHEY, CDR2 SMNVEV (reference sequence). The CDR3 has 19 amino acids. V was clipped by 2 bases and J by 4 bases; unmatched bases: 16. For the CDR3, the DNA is TGTGCCAGCAGTTTAAAAGGGGGCGTCGTGTGGGGGGTTAATGAAAAACTGTTTTTT. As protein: CASSLKGGVVWGVNEKLFF.

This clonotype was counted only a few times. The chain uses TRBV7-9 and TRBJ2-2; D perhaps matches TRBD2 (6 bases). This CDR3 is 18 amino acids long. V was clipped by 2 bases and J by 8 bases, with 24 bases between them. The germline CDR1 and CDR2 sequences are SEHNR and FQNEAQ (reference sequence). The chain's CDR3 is CASSLRPNGHPRGGELFF. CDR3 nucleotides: TGTGCCAGCAGCTTACGACCCAACGGACATCCGCGGGGTGGGGAGCTGTTTTTT.

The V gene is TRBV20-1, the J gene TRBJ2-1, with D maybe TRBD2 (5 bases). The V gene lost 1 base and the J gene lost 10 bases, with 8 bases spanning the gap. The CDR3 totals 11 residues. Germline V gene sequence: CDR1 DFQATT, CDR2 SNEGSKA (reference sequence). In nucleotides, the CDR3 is TGCAGTGCTAGAGTTTGGGAGGAGCAGTTCTTC. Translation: CSARVWEEQFF.

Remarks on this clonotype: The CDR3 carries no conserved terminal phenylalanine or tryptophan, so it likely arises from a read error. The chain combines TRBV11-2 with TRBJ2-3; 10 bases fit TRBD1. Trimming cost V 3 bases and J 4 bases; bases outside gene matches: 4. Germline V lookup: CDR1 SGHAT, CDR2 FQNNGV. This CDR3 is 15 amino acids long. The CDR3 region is CASSFRDRGPDTQYL. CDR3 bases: TGTGCCAGCAGCTTCCGGGACAGGGGTCCAGATACGCAGTATCTT.

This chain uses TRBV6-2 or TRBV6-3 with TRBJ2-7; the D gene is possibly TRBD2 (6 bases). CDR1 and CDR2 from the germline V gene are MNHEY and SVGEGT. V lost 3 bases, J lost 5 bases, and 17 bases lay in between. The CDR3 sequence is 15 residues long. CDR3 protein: CASSYRWGGGNEQYF. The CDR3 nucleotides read TGTGCCAGCAGTTATCGATGGGGAGGCGGAAACGAGCAGTACTTC.

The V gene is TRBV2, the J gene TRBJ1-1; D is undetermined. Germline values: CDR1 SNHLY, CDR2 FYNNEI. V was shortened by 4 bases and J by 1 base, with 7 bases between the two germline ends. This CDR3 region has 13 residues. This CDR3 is CASSAQPNTEAFF. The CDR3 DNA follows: TGTGCCAGCAGTGCACAACCGAACACTGAAGCTTTCTTT.

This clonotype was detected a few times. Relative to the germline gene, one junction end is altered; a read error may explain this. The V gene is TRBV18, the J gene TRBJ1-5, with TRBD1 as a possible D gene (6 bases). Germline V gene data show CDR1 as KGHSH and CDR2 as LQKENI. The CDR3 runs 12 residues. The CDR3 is CWGPTSNQPQHF. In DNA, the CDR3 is TGCTGGGGGCCAACTAGCAATCAGCCCCAGCATTTT.

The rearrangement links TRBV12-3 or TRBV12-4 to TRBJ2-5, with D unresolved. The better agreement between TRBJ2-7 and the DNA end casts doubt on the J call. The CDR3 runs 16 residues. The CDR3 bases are TGTGCCAGCAGTTTGAGTTTTTTAGACCCCTCCTACGAGCAGTACTTC. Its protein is CASSLSFLDPSYEQYF.

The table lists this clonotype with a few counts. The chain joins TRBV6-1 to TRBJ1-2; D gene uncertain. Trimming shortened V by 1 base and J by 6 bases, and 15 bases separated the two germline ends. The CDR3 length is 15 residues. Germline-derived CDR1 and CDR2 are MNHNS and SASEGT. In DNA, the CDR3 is TGTGCCAGCAGTGAAGACATGTCCTTATTCGATGGCTACACCTTC. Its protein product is CASSEDMSLFDGYTF.

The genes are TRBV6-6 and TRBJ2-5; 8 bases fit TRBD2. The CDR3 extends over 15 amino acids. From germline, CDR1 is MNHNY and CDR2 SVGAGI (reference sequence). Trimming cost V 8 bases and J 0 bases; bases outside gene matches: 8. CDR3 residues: CASGPGTRHQETQYF. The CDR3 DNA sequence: TGTGCCAGCGGCCCCGGGACTAGGCACCAAGAGACCCAGTACTTC.

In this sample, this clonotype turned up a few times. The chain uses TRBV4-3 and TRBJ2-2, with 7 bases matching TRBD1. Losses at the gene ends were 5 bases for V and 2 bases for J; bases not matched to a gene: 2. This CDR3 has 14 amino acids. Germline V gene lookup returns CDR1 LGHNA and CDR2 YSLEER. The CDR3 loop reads CASSTGANTGELFF. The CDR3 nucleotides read TGCGCCAGCAGCACAGGGGCTAACACCGGGGAGCTGTTTTTT.

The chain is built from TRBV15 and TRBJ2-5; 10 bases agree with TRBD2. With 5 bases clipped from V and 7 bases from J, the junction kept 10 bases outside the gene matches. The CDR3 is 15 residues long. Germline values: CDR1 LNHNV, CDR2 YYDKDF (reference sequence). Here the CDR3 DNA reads TGTGCCACCAGCCAGGGACTAGCGAGAGGTGGGACCCAGTACTTC. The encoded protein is CATSQGLARGGTQYF.

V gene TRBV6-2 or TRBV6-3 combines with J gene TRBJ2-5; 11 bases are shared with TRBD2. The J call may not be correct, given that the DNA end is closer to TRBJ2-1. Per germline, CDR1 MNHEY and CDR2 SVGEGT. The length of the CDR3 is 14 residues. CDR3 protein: CAVGTSGSYNEQFF. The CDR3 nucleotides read TGTGCCGTCGGGACTAGCGGCTCCTACAATGAGCAGTTCTTC.

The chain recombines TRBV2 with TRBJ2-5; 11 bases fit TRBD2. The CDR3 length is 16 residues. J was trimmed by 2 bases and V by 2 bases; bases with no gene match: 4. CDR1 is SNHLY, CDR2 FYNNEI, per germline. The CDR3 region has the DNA TGTGCCAGCAGTGAAAGGCTAGCGGGGGGACAAGAGACCCAGTACTTC. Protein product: CASSERLAGGQETQYF. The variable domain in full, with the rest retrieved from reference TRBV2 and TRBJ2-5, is EPEVTQTPSHQVTQMGQEVILRCVPISNHLYFYWYRQILGQKVEFLVSFYNNEISEKSEIFDDQFSVERPDGSNFTLKIRSTKLEDSAMYFCASSERLAGGQETQYFGPGTRLLVL.

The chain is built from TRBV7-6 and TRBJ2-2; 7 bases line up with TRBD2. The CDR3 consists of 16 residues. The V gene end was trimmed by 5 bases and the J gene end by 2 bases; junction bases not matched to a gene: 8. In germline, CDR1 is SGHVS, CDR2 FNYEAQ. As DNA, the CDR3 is TGTGCCAGCAGCCCCCGGACTAGGGGTAACACCGGGGAGCTGTTTTTT. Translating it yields CASSPRTRGNTGELFF.

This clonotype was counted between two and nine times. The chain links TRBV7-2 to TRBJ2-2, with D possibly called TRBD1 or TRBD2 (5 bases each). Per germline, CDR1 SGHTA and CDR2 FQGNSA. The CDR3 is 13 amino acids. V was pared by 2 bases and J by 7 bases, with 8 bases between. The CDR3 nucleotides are TGTGCCAGCAGCTTATTGAGGGGCGGGGAGCTGTTTTTT. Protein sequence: CASSLLRGGELFF. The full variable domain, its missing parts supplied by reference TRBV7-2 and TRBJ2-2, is GAGVSQSPSNKVTEKGKDVELRCDPISGHTALYWYRQSLGQGLEFLIYFQGNSAPDKSGLPSDRFSAERTGGSVSTLTIQRTQQEDSAVYLCASSLLRGGELFFGEGSRLTVL.

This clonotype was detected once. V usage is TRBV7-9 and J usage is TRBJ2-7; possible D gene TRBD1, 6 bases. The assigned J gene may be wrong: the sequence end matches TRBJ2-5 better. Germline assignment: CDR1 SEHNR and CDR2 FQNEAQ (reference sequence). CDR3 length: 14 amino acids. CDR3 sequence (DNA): TGTGCCAGCAGCTCACCATTCAGGGGTGAGACCCAGTACTTC. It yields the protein CASSSPFRGETQYF.

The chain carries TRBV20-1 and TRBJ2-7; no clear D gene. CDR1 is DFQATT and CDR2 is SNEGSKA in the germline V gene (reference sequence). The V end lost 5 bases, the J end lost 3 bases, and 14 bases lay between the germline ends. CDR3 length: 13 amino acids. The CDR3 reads CSAPGPSDYEQYF. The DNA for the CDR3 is TGCAGTGCTCCGGGCCCTTCCGACTACGAGCAGTACTTC.